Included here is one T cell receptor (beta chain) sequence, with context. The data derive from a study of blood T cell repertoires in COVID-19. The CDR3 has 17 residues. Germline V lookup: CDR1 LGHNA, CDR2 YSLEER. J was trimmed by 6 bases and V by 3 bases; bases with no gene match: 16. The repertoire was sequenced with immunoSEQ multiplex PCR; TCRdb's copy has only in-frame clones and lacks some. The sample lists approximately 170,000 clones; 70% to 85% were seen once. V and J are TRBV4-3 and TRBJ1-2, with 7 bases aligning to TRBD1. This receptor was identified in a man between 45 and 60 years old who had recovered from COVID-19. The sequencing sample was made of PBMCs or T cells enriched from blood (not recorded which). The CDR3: CASSQMSGQLSGDGYTF. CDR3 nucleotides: TGCGCCAGCAGCCAGATGTCGGGACAGCTGTCCGGTGATGGCTACACCTTC.